A selection of T cell receptor beta chains follows, all from one sample in a study of blood T cell repertoires in COVID-19. Profiled with immunoSEQ multiplex PCR; TCRdb holds only in-frame clones, not every one. Of 200,000 to 250,000 clones listed, over 75% are singletons. The specimen was PBMCs or T cells enriched from blood (not recorded which). These TCRs come from a man between 35 and 55 years old who had recovered from COVID-19. Both conserved end residues are part of each CDR3. D genes are given only for firm matches.

CDR3 length	J gene	D gene	V gene	CDR3 protein	CDR3 DNA
15	TRBJ1-3	-	TRBV30	CAWSVFRGSGNTIYF	TGTGCCTGGAGTGTATTTAGGGGGTCTGGAAACACCATATATTTT
19	TRBJ1-3	-	TRBV21-1	CASSKDGTGTRSSGNTIYF	TGTGCCAGCAGCAAGGACGGGACAGGTACGCGAAGCTCTGGAAACACCATATATTTT
13	TRBJ1-2	-	TRBV3-1/TRBV3-2	CASSELDSDPYTF	TGTGCCAGCAGCGAATTGGACAGTGATCCCTACACCTTC
17	TRBJ2-1	TRBD2	TRBV4-3	CASSQAWGTSGANEQFF	TGCGCCAGCAGCCAAGCGTGGGGGACTAGCGGGGCCAATGAGCAGTTCTTC
14	TRBJ1-6	TRBD1	TRBV2	CASSRQGRNSPLHF	TGTGCCAGCAGTCGACAGGGGAGGAATTCACCCCTCCACTTT
17	TRBJ2-7	TRBD2	TRBV4-1	CASSLYPWSGRAYEQYF	TGCGCCAGCAGCCTCTACCCGTGGAGCGGGAGGGCCTACGAGCAGTACTTC
19	TRBJ1-6	TRBD1	TRBV27	CASSLYPPDRGVQNSPLHF	TGTGCCAGCAGTTTATACCCCCCCGACAGGGGCGTCCAAAATTCACCCCTCCACTTT
12	TRBJ2-7	-	TRBV5-6	CASSLFSYEQYF	TGTGCCAGCAGCTTGTTCAGCTACGAGCAGTACTTC
15	TRBJ1-2	TRBD1	TRBV18	CASSPRGQGVDGYTF	TGTGCCAGCTCCCCCAGGGGACAGGGGGTAGATGGCTACACCTTC
15	TRBJ2-7	-	TRBV3-1/TRBV3-2	CASSPDWEKLNEQYF	TGTGCCAGCAGCCCCGATTGGGAGAAATTAAACGAGCAGTACTTC
14	TRBJ1-1	TRBD1	TRBV10-3	CAIGTGMVGTEAFF	TGTGCCATCGGGACAGGGATGGTGGGCACTGAAGCTTTCTTT
18	TRBJ2-5	-	TRBV7-2	CASSSEPLFAGSQETQYF	TGTGCCAGCAGCTCCGAACCCCTCTTTGCAGGCAGCCAAGAGACCCAGTACTTC
14	TRBJ2-2	TRBD2	TRBV19	CAGRTSGITGELFF	TGTGCCGGACGGACTAGCGGGATCACCGGGGAGCTGTTTTTT
17	TRBJ1-1	-	TRBV10-1	CASSVFSSRIMNTEAFF	TGCGCCAGCAGTGTGTTTTCTTCTAGGATCATGAACACTGAAGCTTTCTTT